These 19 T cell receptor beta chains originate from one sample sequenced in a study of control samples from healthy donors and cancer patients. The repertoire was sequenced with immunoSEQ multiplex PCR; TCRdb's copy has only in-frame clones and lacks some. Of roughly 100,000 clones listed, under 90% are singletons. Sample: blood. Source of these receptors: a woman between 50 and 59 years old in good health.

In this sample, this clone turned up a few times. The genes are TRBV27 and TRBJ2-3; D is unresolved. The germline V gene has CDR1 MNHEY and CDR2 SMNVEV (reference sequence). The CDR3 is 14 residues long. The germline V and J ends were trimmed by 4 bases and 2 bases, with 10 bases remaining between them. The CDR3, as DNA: TGTGCCAGCAGTTCTCCGTCATTCACAGATACGCAGTATTTT. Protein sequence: CASSSPSFTDTQYF.

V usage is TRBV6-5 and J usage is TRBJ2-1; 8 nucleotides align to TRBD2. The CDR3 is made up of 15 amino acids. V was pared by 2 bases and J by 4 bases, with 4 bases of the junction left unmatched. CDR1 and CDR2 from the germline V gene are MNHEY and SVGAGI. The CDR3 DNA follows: TGTGCCAGCAGTTACAACGGGGGGGAATACAATGAGCAGTTCTTC. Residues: CASSYNGGEYNEQFF.

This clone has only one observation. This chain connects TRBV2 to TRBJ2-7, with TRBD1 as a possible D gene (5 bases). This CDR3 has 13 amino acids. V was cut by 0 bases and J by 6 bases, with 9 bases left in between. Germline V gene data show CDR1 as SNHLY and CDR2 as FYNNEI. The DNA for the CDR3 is TGTGCCAGCAGTGAAGCGTTGGGGCCCGAGCAGTACTTC. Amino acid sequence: CASSEALGPEQYF. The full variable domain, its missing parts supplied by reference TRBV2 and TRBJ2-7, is EPEVTQTPSHQVTQMGQEVILRCVPISNHLYFYWYRQILGQKVEFLVSFYNNEISEKSEIFDDQFSVERPDGSNFTLKIRSTKLEDSAMYFCASSEALGPEQYFGPGTRLTVT.

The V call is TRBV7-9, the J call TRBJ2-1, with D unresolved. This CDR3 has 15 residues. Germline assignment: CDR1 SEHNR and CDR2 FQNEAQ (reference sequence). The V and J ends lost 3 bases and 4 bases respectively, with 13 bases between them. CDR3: CASSFQVGDYNEQFF. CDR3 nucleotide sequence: TGTGCCAGCAGCTTCCAGGTGGGCGATTACAATGAGCAGTTCTTC.

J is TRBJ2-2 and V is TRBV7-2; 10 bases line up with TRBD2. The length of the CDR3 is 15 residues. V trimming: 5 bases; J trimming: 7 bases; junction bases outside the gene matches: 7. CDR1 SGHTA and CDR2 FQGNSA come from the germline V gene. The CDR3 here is CASSTILAGVGELFF. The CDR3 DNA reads TGTGCCAGCAGCACTATCCTAGCGGGGGTCGGGGAGCTGTTTTTT.

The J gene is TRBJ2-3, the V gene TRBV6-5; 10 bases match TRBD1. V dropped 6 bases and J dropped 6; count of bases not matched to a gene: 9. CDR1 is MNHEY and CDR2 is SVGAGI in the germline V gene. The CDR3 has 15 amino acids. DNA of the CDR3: TGTGCCAGCAGCCGACAGGGGGCTGTGAGGGATACGCAGTATTTT. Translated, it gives CASSRQGAVRDTQYF.

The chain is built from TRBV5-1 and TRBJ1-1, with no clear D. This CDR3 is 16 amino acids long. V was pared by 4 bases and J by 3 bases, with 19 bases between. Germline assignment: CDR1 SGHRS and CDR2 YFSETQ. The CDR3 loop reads CASSPPTDARDTEAFF. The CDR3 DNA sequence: TGCGCCAGCAGCCCCCCGACGGACGCGAGGGACACTGAAGCTTTCTTT.

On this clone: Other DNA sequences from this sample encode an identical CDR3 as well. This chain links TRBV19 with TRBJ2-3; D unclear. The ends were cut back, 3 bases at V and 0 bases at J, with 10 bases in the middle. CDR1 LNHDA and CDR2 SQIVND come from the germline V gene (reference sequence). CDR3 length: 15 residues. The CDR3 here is CASSISPASTDTQYF. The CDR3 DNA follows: TGTGCCAGTAGTATCTCCCCCGCTAGCACAGATACGCAGTATTTT.

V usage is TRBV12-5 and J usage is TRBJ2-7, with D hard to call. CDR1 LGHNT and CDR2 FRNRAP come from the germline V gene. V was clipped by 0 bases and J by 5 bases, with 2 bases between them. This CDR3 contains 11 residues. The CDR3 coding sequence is TGTGCTAGTGGTTTGGTCGACGAGCAGTACTTC. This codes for CASGLVDEQYF.

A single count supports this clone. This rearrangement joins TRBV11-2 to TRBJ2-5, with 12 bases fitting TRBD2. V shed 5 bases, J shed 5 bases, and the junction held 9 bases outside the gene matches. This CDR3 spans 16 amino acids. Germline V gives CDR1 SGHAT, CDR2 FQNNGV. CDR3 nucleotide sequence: TGTGCCAGCAGCCCATACCAACTAGCGGGGGGCGAGACCCAGTACTTC. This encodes CASSPYQLAGGETQYF.

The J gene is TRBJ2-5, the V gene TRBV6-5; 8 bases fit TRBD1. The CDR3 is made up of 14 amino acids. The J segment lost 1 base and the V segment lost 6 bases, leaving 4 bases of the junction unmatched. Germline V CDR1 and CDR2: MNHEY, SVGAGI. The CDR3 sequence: CASRKDRVQETQYF. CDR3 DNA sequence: TGTGCCAGCAGAAAGGACAGGGTCCAAGAGACCCAGTACTTC.

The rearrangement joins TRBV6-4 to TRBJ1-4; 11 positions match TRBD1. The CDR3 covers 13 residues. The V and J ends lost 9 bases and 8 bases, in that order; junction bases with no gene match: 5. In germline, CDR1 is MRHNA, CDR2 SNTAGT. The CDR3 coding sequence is TGTGCCAGTTTCGGGACAGGGGGGGAAAAACTGTTTTTT. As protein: CASFGTGGEKLFF.

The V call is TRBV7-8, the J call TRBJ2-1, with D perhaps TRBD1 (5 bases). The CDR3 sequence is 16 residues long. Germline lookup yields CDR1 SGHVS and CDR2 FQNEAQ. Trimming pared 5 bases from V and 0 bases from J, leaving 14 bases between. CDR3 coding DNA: TGTGCCAGCAGCCTTAGACAGAGGAGCTCCTACAATGAGCAGTTCTTC. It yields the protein CASSLRQRSSYNEQFF.

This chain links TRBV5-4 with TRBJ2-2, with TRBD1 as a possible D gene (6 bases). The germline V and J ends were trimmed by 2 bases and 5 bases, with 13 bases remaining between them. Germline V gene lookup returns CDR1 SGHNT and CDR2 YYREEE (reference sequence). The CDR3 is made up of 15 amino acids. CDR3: CASSFRSGETGELFF. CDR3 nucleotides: TGTGCCAGCAGCTTTAGGTCAGGGGAGACCGGGGAGCTGTTTTTT.

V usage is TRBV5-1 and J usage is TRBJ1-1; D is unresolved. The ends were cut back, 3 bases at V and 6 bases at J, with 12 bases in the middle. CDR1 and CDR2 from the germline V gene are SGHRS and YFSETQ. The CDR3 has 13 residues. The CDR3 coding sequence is TGCGCCAGCAGCTCCCCAGAATGGGCTGAAGCTTTCTTT. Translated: CASSSPEWAEAFF.

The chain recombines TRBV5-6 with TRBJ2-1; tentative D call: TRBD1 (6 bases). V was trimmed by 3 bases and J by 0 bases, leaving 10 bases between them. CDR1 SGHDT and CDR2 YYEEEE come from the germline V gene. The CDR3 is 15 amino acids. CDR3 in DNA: TGTGCCAGCAGCTGGGACACCAGCTCCTACAATGAGCAGTTCTTC. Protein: CASSWDTSSYNEQFF.

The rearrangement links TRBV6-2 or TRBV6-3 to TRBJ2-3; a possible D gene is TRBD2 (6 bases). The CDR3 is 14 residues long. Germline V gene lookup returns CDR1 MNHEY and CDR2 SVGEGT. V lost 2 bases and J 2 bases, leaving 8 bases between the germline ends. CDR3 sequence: CASSYGGDTDTQYF. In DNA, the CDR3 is TGTGCCAGCAGTTACGGCGGGGACACAGATACGCAGTATTTT.

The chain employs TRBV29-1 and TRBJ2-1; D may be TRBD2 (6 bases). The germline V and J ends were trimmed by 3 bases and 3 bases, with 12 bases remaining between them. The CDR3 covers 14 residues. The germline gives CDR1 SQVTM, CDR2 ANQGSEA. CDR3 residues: CSVDASGLYNEQFF. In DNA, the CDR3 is TGCAGCGTTGATGCCAGCGGGCTCTACAATGAGCAGTTCTTC.

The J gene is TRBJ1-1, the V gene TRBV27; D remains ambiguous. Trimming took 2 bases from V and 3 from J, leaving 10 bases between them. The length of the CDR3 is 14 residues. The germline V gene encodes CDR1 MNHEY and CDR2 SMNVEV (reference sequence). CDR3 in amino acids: CASSLAGGYTEAFF. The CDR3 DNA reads TGTGCCAGCAGTTTAGCGGGAGGTTACACTGAAGCTTTCTTT.